A selection of T cell receptor beta chains follows, all from one sample in a study of T cell responses to AZD1222 COVID-19 vaccine. TCRdb's copy holds only in-frame clones and misses some; the assay was immunoSEQ multiplex PCR. The sample records approximately 130,000 clones, 80% to 90% being singletons. The sample consisted of peripheral blood, taken 28 days after the second AZD1222 dose. The receptors originated from an adult who received the AZD1222 COVID-19 vaccine. Each CDR3 is given with its conserved first and last residue. Each record gives: V gene, J gene, CDR3 protein.

v_call: TRBV5-3
j_call: TRBJ1-1
cdr3_aa: CARSWPSEAFF

v_call: TRBV7-9
j_call: TRBJ2-7
cdr3_aa: CASSAGGYEQYF

v_call: TRBV5-1
j_call: TRBJ2-3
cdr3_aa: CASSLAGAGGDTQYF

v_call: TRBV10-3
j_call: TRBJ1-1
cdr3_aa: CAITAREENTEAFF

v_call: TRBV7-3
j_call: TRBJ2-1
cdr3_aa: CASSFSGGVSEQFF

v_call: TRBV18
j_call: TRBJ1-1
cdr3_aa: CASSPDGGNTEAFF

v_call: TRBV3-1/TRBV3-2
j_call: TRBJ2-5
cdr3_aa: CASSHSPGGGEETQYF

v_call: TRBV3-1/TRBV3-2
j_call: TRBJ1-1
cdr3_aa: CASSRSTSVMNTEAFF

v_call: TRBV29-1
j_call: TRBJ2-5
cdr3_aa: CSVPNPETQYF

v_call: TRBV19
j_call: TRBJ1-6
cdr3_aa: CASRATALSSYNSPLHF

v_call: TRBV19
j_call: TRBJ2-1
cdr3_aa: CASSTGASGGHEQFF

v_call: TRBV3-1/TRBV3-2
j_call: TRBJ1-3
cdr3_aa: CASSQQMLSGNTIYF

v_call: TRBV21-1
j_call: TRBJ1-2
cdr3_aa: CASSKRLRKEGGYTF

v_call: TRBV28
j_call: TRBJ2-3
cdr3_aa: CASSLKREWTDTQYF

v_call: TRBV10-3
j_call: TRBJ1-2
cdr3_aa: CAVSEGIDGYTF

v_call: TRBV29-1
j_call: TRBJ2-1
cdr3_aa: CSVHAAVNEQFF

v_call: TRBV6-5
j_call: TRBJ1-3
cdr3_aa: CASSTTAGNTIYF

v_call: TRBV2
j_call: TRBJ1-1
cdr3_aa: CASSDPGRTEAFF

v_call: TRBV9
j_call: TRBJ1-2
cdr3_aa: CASSVAEAYGYTF

v_call: TRBV15
j_call: TRBJ1-6
cdr3_aa: CATSRDRGGSSPLHF

v_call: TRBV7-8
j_call: TRBJ2-1
cdr3_aa: CASSLRPPDNEQFF

v_call: TRBV4-2
j_call: TRBJ1-2
cdr3_aa: CASSQELIGSRGTRGYTF

v_call: TRBV7-9
j_call: TRBJ1-3
cdr3_aa: CASSDSAGNTIYF

v_call: TRBV5-5
j_call: TRBJ2-7
cdr3_aa: CASSFQGQGSYEQYF

v_call: TRBV19
j_call: TRBJ2-1
cdr3_aa: CASRGDIYNEQFF

v_call: TRBV7-9
j_call: TRBJ1-2
cdr3_aa: CASSPGAPGYTF

v_call: TRBV5-1
j_call: TRBJ2-5
cdr3_aa: CASSTGTFQETQYF

v_call: TRBV6-5
j_call: TRBJ1-2
cdr3_aa: CASSYSKAEYGYTF

v_call: TRBV7-9
j_call: TRBJ2-7
cdr3_aa: CASIQLQGAAYEQYF

v_call: TRBV9
j_call: TRBJ2-2
cdr3_aa: CASSASGGASGELFF

v_call: TRBV7-8
j_call: TRBJ1-2
cdr3_aa: CASSLSRQGGGYGYTF

v_call: TRBV19
j_call: TRBJ1-2
cdr3_aa: CASSPGTVYGYTF

v_call: TRBV10-1
j_call: TRBJ2-7
cdr3_aa: CASSESGSREQYF

v_call: TRBV30
j_call: TRBJ1-2
cdr3_aa: CAWTRDGYYGYTF

v_call: TRBV6-5
j_call: TRBJ1-6
cdr3_aa: CASRQGLTGPLHF

v_call: TRBV5-1
j_call: TRBJ1-1
cdr3_aa: CASSLGDRLEAFF

v_call: TRBV18
j_call: TRBJ1-1
cdr3_aa: CASLGSGDEAFF

v_call: TRBV19
j_call: TRBJ2-7
cdr3_aa: CASTSRQNEQYF

v_call: TRBV5-6
j_call: TRBJ2-1
cdr3_aa: CASSFVAGGPLLGEQFF

v_call: TRBV30
j_call: TRBJ2-5
cdr3_aa: CAWRRTQETQYF

v_call: TRBV6-5
j_call: TRBJ2-7
cdr3_aa: CASRAGDRVYEQYF

v_call: TRBV5-6
j_call: TRBJ2-1
cdr3_aa: CASSLRGGTPYNEQFF

v_call: TRBV7-2
j_call: TRBJ1-3
cdr3_aa: CASSWIGDTIYF

v_call: TRBV5-1
j_call: TRBJ1-3
cdr3_aa: CASSFFGPGNTIYF

v_call: TRBV7-8
j_call: TRBJ1-4
cdr3_aa: CASSLSAKANEKLFF

v_call: TRBV2
j_call: TRBJ1-1
cdr3_aa: CASRPGTGGFTEAFF

v_call: TRBV4-3
j_call: TRBJ2-1
cdr3_aa: CASSQRTSGYNEQFF

v_call: TRBV18
j_call: TRBJ2-5
cdr3_aa: CASSPGGRETQYF

v_call: TRBV18
j_call: TRBJ2-1
cdr3_aa: CASSPMGQGLTYNEQFF

v_call: TRBV2
j_call: TRBJ1-2
cdr3_aa: CASSVRGDYGYTF

v_call: TRBV7-2
j_call: TRBJ2-4
cdr3_aa: CASSQSGTGLQNIQYF

v_call: TRBV27
j_call: TRBJ1-1
cdr3_aa: CASSLLGDTEAFF